The source of this TCR beta chain is a study of breast tumors, draining lymph nodes, adjacent tissues. The J segment lost 3 bases and the V segment lost 7 bases, leaving 8 bases of the junction unmatched. The CDR3 consists of 14 residues. The V gene's germline CDR1 is SNHLY and CDR2 FYNNEI. Study conclusions and caveats: Compared with basal-like, luminal-like tumors shared significantly more repertoire with nontumor tissue. Compared with lymph nodes, tumors were less diverse; compared with nontumor tissue, more.

Axillary draining lymph nodes of breast cancer patients supplied the node samples. This clonotype was observed at least ten times. What it binds is unknown. TCRdb fed the multiplex PCR reads into MiXCR, producing one record per CDR3 protein. Of some 130,000 distinct CDR3 sequences in the sample, 21% were seen once. Material: axillary lymph node tissue. This chain connects TRBV2 to TRBJ2-7; the match to TRBD2 covers 8 bases. This TCR came from a female donor with breast cancer. Some clones in this sample may be carry-over from other donors' samples. This chain's CDR3 is CASTPTSGHYEQYF. In DNA form, the CDR3 reads TGTGCCAGCACCCCCACTAGCGGACACTACGAGCAGTACTTC.